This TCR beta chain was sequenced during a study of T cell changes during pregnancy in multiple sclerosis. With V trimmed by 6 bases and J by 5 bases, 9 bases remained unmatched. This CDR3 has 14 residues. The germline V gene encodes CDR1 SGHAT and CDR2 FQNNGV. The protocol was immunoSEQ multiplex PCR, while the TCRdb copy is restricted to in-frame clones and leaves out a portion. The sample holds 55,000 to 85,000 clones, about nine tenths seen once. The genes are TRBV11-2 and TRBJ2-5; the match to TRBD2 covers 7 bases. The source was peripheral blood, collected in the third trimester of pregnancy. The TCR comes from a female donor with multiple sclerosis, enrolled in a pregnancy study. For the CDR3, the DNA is TGTGCCAGCAGTAGCCGGGCCGGGGGGGAGACCCAGTACTTC. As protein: CASSSRAGGETQYF.